This TCR beta chain was found in a study of response to subunit inactivated influenza vaccine (dated 2018 in TCRdb). For context, the study as a whole: To follow how T cells responded to a trivalent subunit inactivated influenza vaccine, the researchers relied on deep quantitative profiling of the T cell receptor repertoire. General findings and caveats noted by the study authors: The authors suggested that each seasonal influenza vaccination may recruit only a limited number of new T cells.

To prepare the library, RT-PCR was applied. TCRdb lists the instrument as Illumina HiSeq 2500. The public reads were quality trimmed at Q25 with fastp and then assembled into clones with MiXCR by TCRdb, keeping productive beta chains. Rows merge per CDR3 protein into single entries with the most common DNA and genes. Counted in this sample were about 180,000 distinct CDR3 sequences; approximately 9.2% of them appeared once. The biggest ten clones account for under 13% of the sample. The sample holds a few counts of this clonotype. Its recognized antigen is unknown. Qualities for individual bases were not recorded, and no much larger clone is one base off. The CDR3 measures 14 amino acids from cysteine to phenylalanine. Just the 42-base CDR3 DNA is kept, in frame starting at base 1. Sequences MNHEY (CDR1) and SVGAGI (CDR2) are obtained from the germline V gene. The trim is 2 bases for V and 5 bases for J, with a gap of 13 bases between the germline ends.

The material sequenced was non-naive T cells sorted from PBMCs, taken on the day of vaccination. The label giving this sample's cell subset or site can be read as: memory T cell fraction. The chain is encoded by TRBV6-5 joined to TRBJ2-7, with TRBD2 perhaps the D gene, on 6 matching bases. The TCR sequence derives from a man aged 50 to 60 who received an inactivated influenza vaccine. Donor details come from another sample of the same person, matched by shared clones. The CDR3 here reads CASSYLGGIHEQYF. In nucleotide form, the sequence is TGTGCCAGCAGTTACCTAGGAGGGATCCACGAGCAGTACTTC.